This record looks at one T cell receptor beta chain sequence and its context. The CDR3 extends over 14 amino acids. The ends were cut back, 4 bases at V and 7 bases at J, with 13 bases in the middle. CDR1 SGHAT and CDR2 FQNNGV come from the germline V gene. Assay: immunoSEQ multiplex PCR; the TCRdb copy retains only in-frame clones and omits some. The repertoire holds more than 250,000 clones, with about 91% as singletons. This sample was taken from a study of blood T cell repertoires in COVID-19. The sample was peripheral blood. This sequence joins TRBV11-2 and TRBJ2-2, with D perhaps TRBD1 (6 bases). The TCR was taken from a woman aged 25 to 39 with COVID-19, enrolled during active disease. CDR3: CASSSLQGYGELFF. As DNA, the CDR3 is TGTGCCAGCAGCTCACTACAGGGTTACGGGGAGCTGTTTTTT.